This section outlines one T cell receptor beta chain sequence together with its context. This entry comes from a study of blood T cell repertoires in COVID-19. Germline V gene data show CDR1 as SGHVS and CDR2 as FQNEAQ. This CDR3 contains 14 residues. V was cut by 7 bases and J by 8 bases, with 18 bases left in between. Assay: immunoSEQ multiplex PCR; the TCRdb copy retains only in-frame clones and omits some. The data contain around 94,000 clones, around 73% of them seen just once; the ten biggest clones take up 9.8%. The chain links TRBV7-8 to TRBJ1-3; D is undetermined. The sequenced material came from peripheral blood. The TCR sequence derives from a man in his sixties with active or convalescent COVID-19. CDR3 in amino acids: CASTGGRPGDTIYF. The CDR3 nucleotides read TGTGCCAGCACGGGAGGACGCCCTGGGGACACCATATATTTT. Variable domain in full (rest from reference TRBV7-8 and TRBJ1-3): GAGVSQSPRYKVAKRGQDVALRCDPISGHVSLFWYQQALGQGPEFLTYFQNEAQLDKSGLPSDRFFAERPEGSVSTLKIQRTQQEDSAVYLCASTGGRPGDTIYFGEGSWLTVV.